This T cell receptor beta chain appears in the sequencing data of a study of blood T cell repertoires in COVID-19. Study-wide background: Sources were T cells, B-cell-depleted T cells, or PBMCs; the material itself was cDNA or gDNA.

This CDR3 has 15 residues. Trimming took off 3 bases at V and 0 bases at J, with 9 bases between the two ends. Germline V gene data show CDR1 as SGHRS and CDR2 as YFSETQ. This clone occurred once. Per the authors' pipeline: How many nucleated cells were present was estimated from reference gene primer amplification. Profiling relied on immunoSEQ multiplex PCR, and the TCRdb table lists in-frame clones only, not all of them. V and J calls and clone size are given by that table; D and trimming were obtained from the DNA. The table lists over 130,000 clones, 75% to 85% of them singletons. The specimen sequenced was peripheral blood. J is TRBJ2-2 and V is TRBV5-1, with D perhaps matching TRBD2 (6 bases). The clonotype originates from a man aged 45-65 years with acute or convalescent COVID-19. CDR3: CASSSGLSNTGELFF. The CDR3 DNA follows: TGCGCCAGCAGCTCGGGACTTTCGAACACCGGGGAGCTGTTTTTT.